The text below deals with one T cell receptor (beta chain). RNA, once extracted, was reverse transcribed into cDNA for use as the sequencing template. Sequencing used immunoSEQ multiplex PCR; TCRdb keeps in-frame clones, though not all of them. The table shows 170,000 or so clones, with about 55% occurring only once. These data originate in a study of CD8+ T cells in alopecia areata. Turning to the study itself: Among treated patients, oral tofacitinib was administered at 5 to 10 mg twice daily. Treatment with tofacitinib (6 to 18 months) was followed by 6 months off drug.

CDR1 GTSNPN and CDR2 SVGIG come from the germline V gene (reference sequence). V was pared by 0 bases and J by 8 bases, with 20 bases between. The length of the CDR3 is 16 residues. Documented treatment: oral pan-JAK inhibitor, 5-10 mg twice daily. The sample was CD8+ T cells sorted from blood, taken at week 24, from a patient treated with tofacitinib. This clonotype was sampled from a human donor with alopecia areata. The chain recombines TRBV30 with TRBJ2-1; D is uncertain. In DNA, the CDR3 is TGTGCCTGGAGTGTACCGGTAGCCATGAACCAGCATGAGCAGTTCTTC. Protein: CAWSVPVAMNQHEQFF.